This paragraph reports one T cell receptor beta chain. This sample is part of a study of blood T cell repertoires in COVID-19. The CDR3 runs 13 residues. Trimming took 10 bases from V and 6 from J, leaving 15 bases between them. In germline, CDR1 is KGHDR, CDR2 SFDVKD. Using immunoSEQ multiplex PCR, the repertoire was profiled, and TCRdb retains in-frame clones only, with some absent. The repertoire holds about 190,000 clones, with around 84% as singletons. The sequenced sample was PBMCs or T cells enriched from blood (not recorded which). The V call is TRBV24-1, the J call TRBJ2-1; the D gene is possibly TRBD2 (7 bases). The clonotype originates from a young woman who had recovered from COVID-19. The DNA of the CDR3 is TGTGCCACGGGGGGGCTTCGGGGCAATGAGCAGTTCTTC. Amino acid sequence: CATGGLRGNEQFF.